Listed here is a single TCR beta chain. The data were taken from a study of blood T cell repertoires in COVID-19. The CDR3 has 13 residues. V lost 3 bases, J lost 7 bases, and 5 bases stayed unmatched. CDR1 and CDR2 (germline): GTSNPN, SVGIG (reference sequence). TCRdb keeps only in-frame clones here, not all; method: immunoSEQ multiplex PCR. The sample consists of tens of thousands of clones, 65% to 90% of them appearing once. Sequencing was done on a sample of peripheral blood. The TCR sequence derives from a man aged 55 to 70 with acute or convalescent COVID-19. The chain is built from TRBV30 and TRBJ1-5; TRBD1 agrees at 8 bases. CDR3: CAWSSDRGQPQHF. The CDR3, as DNA: TGTGCCTGGAGCTCTGACAGGGGACAGCCCCAGCATTTT. The full variable domain, in which reference TRBV30 and TRBJ1-5 provide the parts outside the CDR3, is SQTIHQWPATLVQPVGSPLSLECTVEGTSNPNLYWYRQAAGRGLQLLFYSVGIGQISSEVPQNLSASRPQDRQFILSSKKLLLSDSGFYLCAWSSDRGQPQHFGDGTRLSIL.